Listed below are T cell receptor beta chains from one sample, sequenced in a study of beta chain features in type 1 diabetes. Sequenced by immunoSEQ multiplex PCR; TCRdb stores in-frame clones only, minus some. The sample contains over 700,000 clones, roughly a sixth of which appear only once. Sequences were obtained from naive CD4+ T cells from blood. The receptor set was obtained from a woman aged 18-35 years in good health. Each CDR3 is given with its conserved first and last residue. Some rows mark clone size as missing; the rest say once, few, many or name a class of expanded clone.

TRBJ2-3,few,TRBV19,CASSDRGITDTQYF
TRBJ2-7,few,TRBV7-6,CASSLVSTDRGSSYEQYF
TRBJ2-1,few,TRBV7-3,CASSFRGGAYNEQFF
TRBJ1-1,few,TRBV7-3,CASSPDRDTEAFF
TRBJ1-2,NA,TRBV5-6,CASSQGGGYTF
TRBJ2-5,few,TRBV15,CATSRGTAQETQYF
TRBJ2-7,few,TRBV7-8,CASSSLWDRGSYEQYF
TRBJ2-1,NA,TRBV9,CASSVAVGGVLSYNEQFF
TRBJ2-1,NA,TRBV7-9,CASSLGSGGAYNEQFF
TRBJ2-4,NA,TRBV4-3,CASSQDSSLAKNIQYF
TRBJ2-1,NA,TRBV28,CASSFWTSGNNEQFF
TRBJ1-2,NA,TRBV21-1,CASGRGLNYGYTF
TRBJ1-3,NA,TRBV11-2,CASSLAGNTIYF
TRBJ2-7,NA,TRBV5-1,CASSLGSAGSYEQYF
TRBJ2-3,few,TRBV7-9,CAHHEREVSADTQYF
TRBJ2-3,few,TRBV5-1,CASSAPGQSTDTQYF
TRBJ2-7,few,TRBV14,CASSQFRNPYEQYF
TRBJ1-2,few,TRBV2,CARGTDSGYGYTF
TRBJ2-3,few,TRBV14,CASGPADTQYF
TRBJ2-7,few,TRBV18,CASSMTGNTYEQYF
TRBJ2-3,few,TRBV7-9,CASSPLTWATDTQYF
TRBJ2-7,NA,TRBV19,CASSRSAGPSYEQYF
TRBJ2-3,few,TRBV15,CATSSVTDTQYF
TRBJ1-2,few,TRBV19,CASSAQGYLYGYTF
TRBJ1-4,NA,TRBV6-5,CASSYQTATNEKLFF
TRBJ1-3,NA,TRBV15,CATSRDRGVSGNTIYF
TRBJ1-1,NA,TRBV5-6,CPSKGKDTEAFF
TRBJ2-3,NA,TRBV5-4,CASNQVDTDTQYF
TRBJ2-1,NA,TRBV5-6,CASSKQGSSYNEQFF
TRBJ2-3,few,TRBV7-2,CASSFGTFADTQYF
TRBJ1-2,NA,TRBV4-3,CASSQDFGHTSYGYTF